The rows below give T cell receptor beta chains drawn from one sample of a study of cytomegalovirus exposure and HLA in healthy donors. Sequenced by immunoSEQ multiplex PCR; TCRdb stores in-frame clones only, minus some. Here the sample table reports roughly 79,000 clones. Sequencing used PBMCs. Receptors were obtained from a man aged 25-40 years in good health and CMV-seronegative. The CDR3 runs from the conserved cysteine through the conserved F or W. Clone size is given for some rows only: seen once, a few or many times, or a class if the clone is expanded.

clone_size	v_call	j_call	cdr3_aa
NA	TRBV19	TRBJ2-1	CASSRQVAYNEQFF
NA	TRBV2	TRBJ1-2	CASSEWGVYGYTF
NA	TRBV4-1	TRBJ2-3	CASSHPGGKRGADTQYF
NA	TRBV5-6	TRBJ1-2	CASSLWEGTNGYTF
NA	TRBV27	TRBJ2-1	CASSFRVLAYNEQFF
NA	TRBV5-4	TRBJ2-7	CASSFQATQNEQYF
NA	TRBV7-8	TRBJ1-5	CASSSRGLPPQPQHF
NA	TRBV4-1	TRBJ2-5	CASSQSGVAGGTQYF
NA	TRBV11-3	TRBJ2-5	CASSFIREAETQYF
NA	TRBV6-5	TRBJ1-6	CASSQPEALNSPLHF
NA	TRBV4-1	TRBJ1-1	CASSHLGHLLRQTTEAFF
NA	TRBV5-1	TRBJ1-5	CASSGAANQPQHF
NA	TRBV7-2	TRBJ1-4	CASSFDRRGKLFF
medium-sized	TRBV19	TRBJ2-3	CASRLAGDTQYF
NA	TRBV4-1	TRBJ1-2	CASSQDWAGDGYTF
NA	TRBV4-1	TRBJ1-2	CASSLRGGGGDGYTF
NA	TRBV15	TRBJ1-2	CATSRDRDYGYTF
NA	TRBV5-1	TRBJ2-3	CASSLGTTGGFADTQYF
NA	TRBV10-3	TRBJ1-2	CASRDRGPGYTF
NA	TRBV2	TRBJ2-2	CASSLLAGRNTGELFF
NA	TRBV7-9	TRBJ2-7	CASKAGSYEQYF
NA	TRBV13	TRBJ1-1	CASSLEGTLDPMNTEAFF
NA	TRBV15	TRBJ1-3	CATSRVRGTGNTIYF
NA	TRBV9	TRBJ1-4	CASRQGTEKLFF
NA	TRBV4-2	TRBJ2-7	CASSPEAGQSSYEQYF
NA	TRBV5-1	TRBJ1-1	CASSFGNRNTEAFF
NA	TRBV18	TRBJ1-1	CASSPPQAVNTEAFF